This T cell receptor (beta chain) is from a study of cytotoxic CD8 clonotypes in ibrutinib-treated CLL. Turning to the study itself: Samples averaged approximately 260,000 productive templates and some 96,000 productive rearrangements. Study-wide points: Clonality at baseline surpassed age-matched healthy donors and tracked circulating CD8+ T-cell counts.

This CDR3 spans 17 amino acids. CDR1 is MDHEN, CDR2 SYDVKM, per germline. V lost 6 bases, J lost 0 bases, and 10 bases stayed unmatched. Deep sequencing aimed at 1 in 200,000 to 1 in 1 million T cells' resolution. This table comes from immunoSEQ multiplex PCR, and its TCRdb copy is limited to in-frame clones, with some not included. The sample consists of some 300,000 clones, 80% of them appearing once. This clone was found a few times. The target antigen is unknown. The chain couples TRBV28 to TRBJ1-5; 8 nucleotides agree with TRBD1. The sequence derives from a human donor with chronic lymphocytic leukemia. Specimen: PBMCs, collected before ibrutinib treatment. CDR3 in amino acids: CASSQDREVYSNQPQHF. The CDR3 DNA follows: TGTGCCAGCAGCCAGGACAGGGAGGTCTATAGCAATCAGCCCCAGCATTTT.